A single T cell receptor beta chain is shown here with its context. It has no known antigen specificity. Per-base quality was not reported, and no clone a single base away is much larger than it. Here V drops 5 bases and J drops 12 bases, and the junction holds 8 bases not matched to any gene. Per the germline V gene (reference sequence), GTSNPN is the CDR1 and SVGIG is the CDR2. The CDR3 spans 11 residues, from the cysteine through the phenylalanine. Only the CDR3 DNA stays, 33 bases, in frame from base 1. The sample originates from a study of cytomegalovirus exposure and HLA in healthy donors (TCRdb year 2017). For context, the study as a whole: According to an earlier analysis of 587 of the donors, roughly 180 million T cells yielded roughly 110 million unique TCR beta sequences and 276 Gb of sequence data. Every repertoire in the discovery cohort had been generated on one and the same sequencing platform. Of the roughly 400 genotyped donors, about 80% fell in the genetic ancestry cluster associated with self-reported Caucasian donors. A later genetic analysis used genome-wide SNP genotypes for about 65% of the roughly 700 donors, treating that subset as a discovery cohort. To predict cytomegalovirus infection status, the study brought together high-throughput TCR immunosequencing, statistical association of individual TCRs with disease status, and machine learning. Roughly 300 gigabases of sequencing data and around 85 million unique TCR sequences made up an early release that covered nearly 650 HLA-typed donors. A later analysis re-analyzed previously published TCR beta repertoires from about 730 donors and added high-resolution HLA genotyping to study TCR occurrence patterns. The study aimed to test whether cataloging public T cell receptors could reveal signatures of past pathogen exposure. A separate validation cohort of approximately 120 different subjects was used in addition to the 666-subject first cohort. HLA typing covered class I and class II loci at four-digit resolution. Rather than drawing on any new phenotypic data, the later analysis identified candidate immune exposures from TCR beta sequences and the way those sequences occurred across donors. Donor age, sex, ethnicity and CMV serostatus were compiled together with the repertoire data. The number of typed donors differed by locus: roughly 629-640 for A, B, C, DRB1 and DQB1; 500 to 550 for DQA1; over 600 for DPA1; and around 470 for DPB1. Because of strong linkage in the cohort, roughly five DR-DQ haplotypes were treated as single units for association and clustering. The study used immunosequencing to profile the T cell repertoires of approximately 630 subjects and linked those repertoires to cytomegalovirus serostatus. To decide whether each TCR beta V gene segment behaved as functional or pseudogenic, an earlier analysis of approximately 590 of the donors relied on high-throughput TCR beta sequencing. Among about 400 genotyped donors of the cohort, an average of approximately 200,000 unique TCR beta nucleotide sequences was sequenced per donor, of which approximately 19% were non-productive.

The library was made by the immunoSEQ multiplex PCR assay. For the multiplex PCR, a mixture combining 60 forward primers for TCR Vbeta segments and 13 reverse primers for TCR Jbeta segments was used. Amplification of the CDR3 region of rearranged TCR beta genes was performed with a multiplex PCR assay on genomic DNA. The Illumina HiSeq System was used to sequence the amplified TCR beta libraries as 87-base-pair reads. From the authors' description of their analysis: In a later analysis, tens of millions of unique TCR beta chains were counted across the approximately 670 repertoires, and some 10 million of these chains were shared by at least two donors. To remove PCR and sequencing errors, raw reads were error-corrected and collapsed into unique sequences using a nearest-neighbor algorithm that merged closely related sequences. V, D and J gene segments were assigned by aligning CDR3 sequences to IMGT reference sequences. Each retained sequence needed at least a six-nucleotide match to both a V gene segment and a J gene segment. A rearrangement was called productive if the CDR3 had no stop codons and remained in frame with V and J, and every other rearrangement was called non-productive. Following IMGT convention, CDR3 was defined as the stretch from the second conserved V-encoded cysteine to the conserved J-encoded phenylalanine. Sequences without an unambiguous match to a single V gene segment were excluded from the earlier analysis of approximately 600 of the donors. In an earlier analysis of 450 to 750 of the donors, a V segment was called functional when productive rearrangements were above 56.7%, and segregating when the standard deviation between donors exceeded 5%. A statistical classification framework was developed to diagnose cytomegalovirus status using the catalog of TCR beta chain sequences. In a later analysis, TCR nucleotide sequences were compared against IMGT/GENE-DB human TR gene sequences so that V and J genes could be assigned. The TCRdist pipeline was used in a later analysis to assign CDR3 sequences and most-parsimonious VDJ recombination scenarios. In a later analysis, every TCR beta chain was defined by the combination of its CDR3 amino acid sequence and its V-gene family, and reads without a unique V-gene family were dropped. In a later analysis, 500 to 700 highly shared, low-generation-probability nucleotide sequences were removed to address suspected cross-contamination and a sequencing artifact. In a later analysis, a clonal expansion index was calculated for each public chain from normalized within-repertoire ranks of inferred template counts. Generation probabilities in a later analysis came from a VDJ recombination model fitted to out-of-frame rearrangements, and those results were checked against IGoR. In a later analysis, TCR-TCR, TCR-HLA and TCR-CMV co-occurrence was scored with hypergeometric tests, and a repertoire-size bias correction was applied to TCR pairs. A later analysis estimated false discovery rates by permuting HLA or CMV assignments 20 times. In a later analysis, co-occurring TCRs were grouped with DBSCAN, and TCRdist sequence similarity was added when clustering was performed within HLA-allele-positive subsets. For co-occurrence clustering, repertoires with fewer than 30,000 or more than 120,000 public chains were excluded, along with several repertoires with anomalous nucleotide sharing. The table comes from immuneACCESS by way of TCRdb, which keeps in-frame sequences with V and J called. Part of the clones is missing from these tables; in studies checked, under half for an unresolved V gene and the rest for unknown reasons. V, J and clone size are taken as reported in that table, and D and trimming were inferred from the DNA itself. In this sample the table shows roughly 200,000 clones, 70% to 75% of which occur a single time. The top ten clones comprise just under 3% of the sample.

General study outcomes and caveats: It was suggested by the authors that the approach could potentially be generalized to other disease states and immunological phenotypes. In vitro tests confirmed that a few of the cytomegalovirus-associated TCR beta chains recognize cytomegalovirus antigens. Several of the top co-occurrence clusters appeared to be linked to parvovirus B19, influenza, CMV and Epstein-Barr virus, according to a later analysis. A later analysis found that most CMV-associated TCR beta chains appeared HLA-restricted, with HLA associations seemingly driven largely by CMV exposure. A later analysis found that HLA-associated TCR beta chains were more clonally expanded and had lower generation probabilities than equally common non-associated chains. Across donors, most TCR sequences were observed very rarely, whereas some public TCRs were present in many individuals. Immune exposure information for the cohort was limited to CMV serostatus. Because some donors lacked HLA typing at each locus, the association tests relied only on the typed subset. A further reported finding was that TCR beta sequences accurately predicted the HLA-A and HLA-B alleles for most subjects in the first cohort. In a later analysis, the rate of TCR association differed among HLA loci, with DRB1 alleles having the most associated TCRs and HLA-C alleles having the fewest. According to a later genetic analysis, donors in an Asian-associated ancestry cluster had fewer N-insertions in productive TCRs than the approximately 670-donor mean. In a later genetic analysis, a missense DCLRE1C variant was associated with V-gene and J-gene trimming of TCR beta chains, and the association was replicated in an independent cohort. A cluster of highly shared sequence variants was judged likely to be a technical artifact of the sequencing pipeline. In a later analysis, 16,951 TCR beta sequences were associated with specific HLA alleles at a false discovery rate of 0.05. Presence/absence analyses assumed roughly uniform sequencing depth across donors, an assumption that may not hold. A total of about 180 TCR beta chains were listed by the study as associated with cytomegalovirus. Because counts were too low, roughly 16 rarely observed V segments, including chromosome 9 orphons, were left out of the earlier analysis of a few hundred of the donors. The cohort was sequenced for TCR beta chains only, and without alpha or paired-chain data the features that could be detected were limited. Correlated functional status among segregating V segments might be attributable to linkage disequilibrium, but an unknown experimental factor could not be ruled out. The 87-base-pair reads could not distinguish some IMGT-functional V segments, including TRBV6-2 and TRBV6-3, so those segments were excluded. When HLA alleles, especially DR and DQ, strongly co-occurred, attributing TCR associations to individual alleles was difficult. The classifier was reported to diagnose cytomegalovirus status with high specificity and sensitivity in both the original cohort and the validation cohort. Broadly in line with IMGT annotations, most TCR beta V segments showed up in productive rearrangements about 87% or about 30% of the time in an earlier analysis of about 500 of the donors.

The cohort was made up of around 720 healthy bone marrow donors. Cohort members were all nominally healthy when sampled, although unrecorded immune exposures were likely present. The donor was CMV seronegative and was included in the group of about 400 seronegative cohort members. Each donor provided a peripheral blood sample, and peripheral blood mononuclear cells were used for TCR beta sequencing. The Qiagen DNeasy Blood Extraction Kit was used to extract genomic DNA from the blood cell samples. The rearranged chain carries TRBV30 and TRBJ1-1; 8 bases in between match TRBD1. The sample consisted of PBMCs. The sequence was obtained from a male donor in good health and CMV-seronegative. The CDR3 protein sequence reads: CAWDAGGASFF. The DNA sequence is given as TGTGCCTGGGACGCAGGGGGCGCGTCTTTCTTT.